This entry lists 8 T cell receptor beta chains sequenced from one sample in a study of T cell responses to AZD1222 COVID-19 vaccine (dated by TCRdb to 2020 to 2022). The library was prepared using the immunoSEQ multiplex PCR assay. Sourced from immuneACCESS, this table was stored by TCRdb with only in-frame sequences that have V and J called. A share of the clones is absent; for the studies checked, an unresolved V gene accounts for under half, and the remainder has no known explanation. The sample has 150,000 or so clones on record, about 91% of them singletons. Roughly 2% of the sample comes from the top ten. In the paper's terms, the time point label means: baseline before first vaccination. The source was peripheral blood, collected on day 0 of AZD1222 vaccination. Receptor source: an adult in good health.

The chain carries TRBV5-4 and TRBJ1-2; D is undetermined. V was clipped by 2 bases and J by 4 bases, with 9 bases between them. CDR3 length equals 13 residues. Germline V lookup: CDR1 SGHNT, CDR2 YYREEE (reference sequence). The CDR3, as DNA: TGTGCCAGCAGCTTCGACACGAGCTATGGCTACACCTTC. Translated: CASSFDTSYGYTF.

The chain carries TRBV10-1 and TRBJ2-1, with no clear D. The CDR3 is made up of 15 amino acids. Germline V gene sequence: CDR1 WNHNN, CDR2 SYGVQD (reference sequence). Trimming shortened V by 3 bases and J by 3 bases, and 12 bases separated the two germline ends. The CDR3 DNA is TGCGCCAGCAGTGACTATTCCCTGGGCTACAATGAGCAGTTCTTC. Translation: CASSDYSLGYNEQFF.

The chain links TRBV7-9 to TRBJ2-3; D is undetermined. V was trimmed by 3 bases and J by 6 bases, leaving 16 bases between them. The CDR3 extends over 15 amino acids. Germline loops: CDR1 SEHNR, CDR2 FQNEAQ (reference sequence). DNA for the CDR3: TGTGCCAGCAGCTTTTCTGGCCGCTCATACGATACGCAGTATTTT. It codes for CASSFSGRSYDTQYF.

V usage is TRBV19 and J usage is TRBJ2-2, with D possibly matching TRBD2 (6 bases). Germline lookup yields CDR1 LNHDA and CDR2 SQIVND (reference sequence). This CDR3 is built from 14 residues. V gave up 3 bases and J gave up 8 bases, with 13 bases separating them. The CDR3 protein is CASSMFGGSGELFF. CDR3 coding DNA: TGTGCCAGTAGTATGTTTGGGGGGTCGGGGGAGCTGTTTTTT.

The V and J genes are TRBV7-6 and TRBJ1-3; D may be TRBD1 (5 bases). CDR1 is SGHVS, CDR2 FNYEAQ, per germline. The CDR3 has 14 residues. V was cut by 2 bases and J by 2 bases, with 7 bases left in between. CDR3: CASSLWGTGNTIYF. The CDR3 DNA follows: TGTGCCAGCAGCTTATGGGGCACTGGAAACACCATATATTTT.

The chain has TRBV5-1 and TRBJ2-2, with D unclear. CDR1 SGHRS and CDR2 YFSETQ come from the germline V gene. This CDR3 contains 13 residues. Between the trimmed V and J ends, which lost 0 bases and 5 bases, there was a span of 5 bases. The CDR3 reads CASSLEHTGELFF. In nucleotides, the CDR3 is TGCGCCAGCAGCTTGGAGCATACCGGGGAGCTGTTTTTT.

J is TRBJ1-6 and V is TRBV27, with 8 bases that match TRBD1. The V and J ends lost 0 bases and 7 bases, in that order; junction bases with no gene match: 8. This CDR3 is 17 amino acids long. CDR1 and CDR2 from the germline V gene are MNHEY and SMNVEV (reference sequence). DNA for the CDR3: TGTGCCAGCAGTTTATCCCTCTGGGACAGGAGAAATTCACCCCTCCACTTT. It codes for CASSLSLWDRRNSPLHF.

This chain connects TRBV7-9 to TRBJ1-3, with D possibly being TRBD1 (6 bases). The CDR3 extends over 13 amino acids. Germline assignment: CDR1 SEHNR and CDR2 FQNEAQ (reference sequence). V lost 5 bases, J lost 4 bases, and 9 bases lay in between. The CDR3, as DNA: TGTGCCAGCAGCCCTGGACAGGGAAACACCATATATTTT. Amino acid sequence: CASSPGQGNTIYF.